This T cell receptor (beta chain) stems from a study of CD8+ T cells in alopecia areata. RNA extraction was followed by reverse transcription into cDNA, which acted as the sequencing template. Measured with immunoSEQ multiplex PCR; TCRdb has only the in-frame clones, and not every one. The table records approximately 210,000 clones, roughly 66% of them present only once. The treatment here: oral pan-JAK inhibitor, 5-10 mg twice daily. This CDR3 spans 15 amino acids. Germline V gene lookup returns CDR1 SGHTA and CDR2 FQGNSA. With V trimmed by 4 bases and J by 7 bases, 8 bases remained unmatched. The origin of this receptor is a human donor with alopecia areata. The sample consisted of CD4+ T cells sorted from blood, taken at week 24, from a patient treated with tofacitinib. This chain uses TRBV7-2 with TRBJ2-1, with TRBD2 matching 9 bases. CDR3 DNA: TGTGCCAGCAGCTCAAAGCGGGGGGCCCCTAATGAGCAGTTCTTC. Amino acids: CASSSKRGAPNEQFF.